This T cell receptor beta chain derives from a study of cytomegalovirus exposure and HLA in healthy donors. Whole-study findings and limits: By HLA locus, TCR association rates varied in a later analysis, with DRB1 showing the most and HLA-C the fewest.

Worth noting for this clone: Its specificity is unknown.

Trimming shortened V by 5 bases and J by 0 bases, and 7 bases separated the two germline ends. The CDR3 sequence is 14 residues long. Germline V lookup: CDR1 ENHRY, CDR2 SYGVKD. The PCR ran on 60 Vbeta and 13 Jbeta primers. Assay used: immunoSEQ multiplex PCR; TCRdb lists only in-frame clones, some missing. This table holds tens of thousands of clones, 65% to 90% found once. The chain couples TRBV10-3 to TRBJ2-2; maybe TRBD2 (5 bases). The clonotype was recovered from a man between 70 and 80 years old in good health and CMV-seropositive. Material: PBMCs. The DNA of the CDR3 is TGTGCCATCAGTAGCGGTACGAACACCGGGGAGCTGTTTTTT. Amino acids: CAISSGTNTGELFF.